The clone carrying this T cell receptor (beta chain) was found many times. Its antigen remains unknown. PCR was performed a second time for roughly 7 to 12 cycles using a sample-barcoded 5' primer and a J-beta primer mix. MiXCR was run by TCRdb on the 5' RACE reads, yielding one entry per CDR3 protein. The sample yields around 900,000 distinct CDR3 sequences, 29% seen once. This specimen comes from a study of blood T cells in healthy people across ages. Findings and caveats of the study: Diversity estimates from one million T cells were considered underestimates.

This CDR3 has 15 residues. V was clipped by 7 bases and J by 3 bases; unmatched bases: 7. CDR1 is MNHEY and CDR2 is SVGEGT in the germline V gene. Material for sequencing was blood. This sequence originates from a woman older than 75 in good health. The V call is TRBV6-2 or TRBV6-3, the J call TRBJ2-5; 11 nucleotides match TRBD1. CDR3 sequence: CASTSRTGGEETQYF. The CDR3 DNA is TGTGCCAGCACAAGTCGGACAGGGGGCGAAGAGACCCAGTACTTC.